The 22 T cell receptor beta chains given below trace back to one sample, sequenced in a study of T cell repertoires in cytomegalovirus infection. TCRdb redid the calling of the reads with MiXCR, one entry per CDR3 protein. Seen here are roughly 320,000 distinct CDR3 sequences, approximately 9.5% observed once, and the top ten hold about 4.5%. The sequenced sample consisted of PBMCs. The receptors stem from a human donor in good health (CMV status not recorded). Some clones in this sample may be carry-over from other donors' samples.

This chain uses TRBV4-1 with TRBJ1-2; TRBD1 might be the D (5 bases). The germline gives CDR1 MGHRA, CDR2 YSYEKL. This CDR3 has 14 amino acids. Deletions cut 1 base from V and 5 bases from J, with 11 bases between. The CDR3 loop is CASSQVQGWYGYTF. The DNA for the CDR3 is TGCGCCAGCAGCCAAGTCCAGGGATGGTATGGCTACACCTTC.

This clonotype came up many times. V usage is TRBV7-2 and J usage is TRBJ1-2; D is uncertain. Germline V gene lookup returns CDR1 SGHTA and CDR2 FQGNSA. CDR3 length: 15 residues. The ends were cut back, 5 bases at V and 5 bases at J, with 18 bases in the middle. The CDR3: CASSTGPGQNYGYTF. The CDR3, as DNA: TGTGCCAGCAGCACCGGCCCGGGCCAAAATTATGGCTACACCTTC.

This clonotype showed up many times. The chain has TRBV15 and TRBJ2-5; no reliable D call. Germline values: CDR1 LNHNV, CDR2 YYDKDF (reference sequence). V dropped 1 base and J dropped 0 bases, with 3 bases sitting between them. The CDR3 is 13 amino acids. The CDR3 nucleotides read TGTGCCACCAGCAGAGGGGACCAAGAGACCCAGTACTTC. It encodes CATSRGDQETQYF. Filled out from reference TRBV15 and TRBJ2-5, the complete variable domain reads DAMVIQNPRYQVTQFGKPVTLSCSQTLNHNVMYWYQQKSSQAPKLLFHYYDKDFNNEADTPDNFQSRRPNTSFCFLDIRSPGLGDTAMYLCATSRGDQETQYFGPGTRLLVL.

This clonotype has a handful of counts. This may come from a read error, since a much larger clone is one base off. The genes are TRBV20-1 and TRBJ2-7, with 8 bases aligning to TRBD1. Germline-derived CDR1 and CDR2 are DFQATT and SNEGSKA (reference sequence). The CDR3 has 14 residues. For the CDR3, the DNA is TGCAGTGCTAGAGGGGGCAGGGGGCTAAACGAGCGGTACTTC. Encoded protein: CSARGGRGLNERYF.

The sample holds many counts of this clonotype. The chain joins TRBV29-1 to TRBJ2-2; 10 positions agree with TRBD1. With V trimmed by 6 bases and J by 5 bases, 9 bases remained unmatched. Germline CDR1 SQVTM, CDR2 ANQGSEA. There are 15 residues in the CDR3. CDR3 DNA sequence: TGCAGCGTAGAGCTGGGACAGGGGTCGACCGGGGAGCTGTTTTTT. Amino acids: CSVELGQGSTGELFF.

CDR3 sequence (DNA): TGTGCCAGCAGTTTGGACCCCTTCACAGATACGCAGTATTTT. It codes for CASSLDPFTDTQYF. V gene TRBV6-2 or TRBV6-3 combines with J gene TRBJ2-3; no firm D call. Trimming left V 4 bases short and J 2 bases short, with 10 bases between. The V gene's germline CDR1 is MNHEY and CDR2 SVGEGT. The CDR3 contains 14 residues.

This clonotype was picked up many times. In DNA, the CDR3 is TGTGCCAGCAGCCTCATAGGCCTGCGGGGTACCCCAGGAAACACCATATATTTT. This translates into CASSLIGLRGTPGNTIYF. This rearrangement joins TRBV7-2 to TRBJ1-3; D uncertain. Trimming left V 5 bases short and J 4 bases short, with 24 bases between. The CDR3 has 18 residues. In germline, CDR1 is SGHTA, CDR2 FQGNSA.

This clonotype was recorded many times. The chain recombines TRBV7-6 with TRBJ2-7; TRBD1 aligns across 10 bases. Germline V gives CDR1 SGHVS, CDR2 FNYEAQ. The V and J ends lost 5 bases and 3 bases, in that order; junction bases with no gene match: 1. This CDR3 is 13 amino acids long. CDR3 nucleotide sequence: TGTGCCAGCAGCCGGGACAGGGGCTACGAGCAGTACTTC. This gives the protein CASSRDRGYEQYF.

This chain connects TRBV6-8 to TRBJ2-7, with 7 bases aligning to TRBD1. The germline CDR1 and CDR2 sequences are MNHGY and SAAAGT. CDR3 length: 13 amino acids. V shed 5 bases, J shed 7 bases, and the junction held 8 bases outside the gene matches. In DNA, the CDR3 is TGTGCCAGCAGTCGCCAGGGGGTGGTGGAGCAGTACTTC. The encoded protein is CASSRQGVVEQYF.

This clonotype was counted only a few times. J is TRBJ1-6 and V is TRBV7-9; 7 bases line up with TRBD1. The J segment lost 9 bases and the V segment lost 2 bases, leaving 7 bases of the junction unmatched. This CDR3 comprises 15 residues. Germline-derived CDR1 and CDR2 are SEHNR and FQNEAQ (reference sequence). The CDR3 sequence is CASSLRGLGSSPLHF. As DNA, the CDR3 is TGTGCCAGCAGCTTAAGGGGGCTTGGGAGTTCACCCCTCCACTTT.

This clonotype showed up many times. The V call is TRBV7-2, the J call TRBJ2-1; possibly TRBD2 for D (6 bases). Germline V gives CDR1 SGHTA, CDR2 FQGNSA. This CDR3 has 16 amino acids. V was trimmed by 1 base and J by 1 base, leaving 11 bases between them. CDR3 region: CASSLVGSGSYNEQFF. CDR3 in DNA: TGTGCCAGCAGCTTAGTGGGCAGCGGGTCCTACAATGAGCAGTTCTTC.

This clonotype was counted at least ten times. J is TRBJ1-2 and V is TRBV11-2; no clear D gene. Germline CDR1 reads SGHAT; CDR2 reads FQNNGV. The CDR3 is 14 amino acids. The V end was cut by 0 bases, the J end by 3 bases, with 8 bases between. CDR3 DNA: TGTGCCAGCAGCTTAGATAGCCTCGACTATGGCTACACCTTC. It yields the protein CASSLDSLDYGYTF.

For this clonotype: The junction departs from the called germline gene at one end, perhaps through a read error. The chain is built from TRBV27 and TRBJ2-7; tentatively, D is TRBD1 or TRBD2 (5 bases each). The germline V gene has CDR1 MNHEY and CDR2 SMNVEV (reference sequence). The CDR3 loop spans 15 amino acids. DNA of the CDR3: TGTGCCGGCAGTCCCAGGGACCCCAACTTCTACGAGCAGTACTTC. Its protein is CAGSPRDPNFYEQYF.

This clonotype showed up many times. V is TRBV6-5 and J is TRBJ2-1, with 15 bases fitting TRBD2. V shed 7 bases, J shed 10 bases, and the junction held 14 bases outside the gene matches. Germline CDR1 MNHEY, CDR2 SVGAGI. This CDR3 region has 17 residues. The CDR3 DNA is TGTGCCAGCAAAAAGGGGACTAGCGGGAGGTTTTCCCGGGAGCAGTTCTTC. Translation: CASKKGTSGRFSREQFF.

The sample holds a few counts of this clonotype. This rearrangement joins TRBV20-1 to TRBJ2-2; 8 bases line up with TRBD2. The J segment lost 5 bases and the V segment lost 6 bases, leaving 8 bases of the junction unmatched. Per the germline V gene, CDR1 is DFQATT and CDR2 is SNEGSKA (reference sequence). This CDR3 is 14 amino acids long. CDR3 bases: TGCAGTGCCTACCGTGGACTAGCTACCGGGGAGCTGTTTTTT. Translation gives CSAYRGLATGELFF.

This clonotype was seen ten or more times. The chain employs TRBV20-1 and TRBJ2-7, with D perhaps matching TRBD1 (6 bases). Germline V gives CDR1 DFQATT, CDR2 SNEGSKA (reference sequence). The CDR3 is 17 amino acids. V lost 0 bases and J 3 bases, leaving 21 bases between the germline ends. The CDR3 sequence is CSARDPNPGHIVYEQYF. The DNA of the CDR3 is TGCAGTGCTAGAGATCCGAATCCGGGACATATCGTCTACGAGCAGTACTTC.

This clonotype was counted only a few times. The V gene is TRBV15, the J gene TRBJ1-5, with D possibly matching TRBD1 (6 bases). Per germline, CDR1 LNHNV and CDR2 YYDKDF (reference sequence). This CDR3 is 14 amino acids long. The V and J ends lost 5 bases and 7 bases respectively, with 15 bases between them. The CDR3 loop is CATSEGGVTQPQHF. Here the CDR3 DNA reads TGTGCCACCAGCGAGGGGGGTGTCACCCAGCCCCAGCATTTT.

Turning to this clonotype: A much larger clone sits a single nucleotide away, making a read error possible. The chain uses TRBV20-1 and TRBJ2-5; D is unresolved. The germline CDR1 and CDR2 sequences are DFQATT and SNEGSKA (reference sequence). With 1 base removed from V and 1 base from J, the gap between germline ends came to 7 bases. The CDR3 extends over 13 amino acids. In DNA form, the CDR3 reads TGCAGTGCTAGAGTCCCGGGCCAAGAGACCCAGTACTTC. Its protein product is CSARVPGQETQYF.

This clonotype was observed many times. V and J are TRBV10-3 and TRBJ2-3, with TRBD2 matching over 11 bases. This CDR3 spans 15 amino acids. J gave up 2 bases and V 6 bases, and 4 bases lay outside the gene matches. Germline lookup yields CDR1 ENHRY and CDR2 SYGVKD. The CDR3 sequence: CAIRPGLAVTDTQYF. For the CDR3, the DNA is TGTGCCATCAGGCCGGGACTAGCGGTCACAGATACGCAGTATTTT.

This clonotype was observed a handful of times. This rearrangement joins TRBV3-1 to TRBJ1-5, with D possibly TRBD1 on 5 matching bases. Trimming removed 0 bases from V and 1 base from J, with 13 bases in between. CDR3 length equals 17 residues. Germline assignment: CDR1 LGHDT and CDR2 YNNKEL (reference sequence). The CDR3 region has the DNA TGTGCCAGCAGCCAAGATGTCGGGGGAGGGAGCAATCAGCCCCAGCATTTT. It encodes CASSQDVGGGSNQPQHF.

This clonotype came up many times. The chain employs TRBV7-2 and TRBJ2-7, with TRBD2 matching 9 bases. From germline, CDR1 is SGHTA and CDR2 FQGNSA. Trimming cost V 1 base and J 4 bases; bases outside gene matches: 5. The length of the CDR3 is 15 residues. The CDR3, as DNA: TGTGCCAGCAGCTTAGTCGTAGCGGGAGCGTACGAGCAGTACTTC. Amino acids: CASSLVVAGAYEQYF.

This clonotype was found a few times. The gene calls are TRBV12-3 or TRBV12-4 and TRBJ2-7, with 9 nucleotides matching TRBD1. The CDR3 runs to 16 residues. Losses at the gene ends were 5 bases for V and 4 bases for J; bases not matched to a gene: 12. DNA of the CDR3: TGTGCCAGCAGTCTTCCGGGACAGGGAACATCTTACGAGCAGTACTTC. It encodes CASSLPGQGTSYEQYF.